This passage covers 29 T cell receptor beta chains from one sample sequenced in a study of T cell changes during pregnancy in multiple sclerosis. Data came from immunoSEQ multiplex PCR; TCRdb stores just in-frame clones and leaves some out. There are over 50,000 clones in the sample; around 87% occur only once, and approximately 5.3% lies in the top ten. The sample consisted of peripheral blood from another person, used as feeder cells. The receptors were gathered from a human donor whose cells served as feeder cells for cultures in a pregnancy study.

This clone occurred once. J is TRBJ2-3 and V is TRBV6-4; D possibly uses TRBD1 or TRBD2 (6 bases each). This CDR3 has 14 residues. Germline-derived CDR1 and CDR2 are MRHNA and SNTAGT. The V end lost 3 bases, the J end lost 6 bases, and 13 bases lay between the germline ends. CDR3 region: CASSDGGRGDTQYF. The CDR3 DNA reads as TGTGCCAGCAGTGATGGGGGGCGCGGGGATACGCAGTATTTT.

A note on this clone: The sample has other DNA sequences that encode this CDR3 too. The V and J genes are TRBV5-5 and TRBJ2-7; D may be TRBD1 (5 bases). This CDR3 has 12 residues. CDR1 is SGHKS and CDR2 is YYEKEE in the germline V gene (reference sequence). Trimming cost V 1 base and J 4 bases, with 6 bases left between them. The DNA for the CDR3 is TGTGCCAGCAGCTTGTACAGGTACGAGCAGTACTTC. It yields the protein CASSLYRYEQYF.

The chain couples TRBV19 to TRBJ2-1, with 13 bases lining up with TRBD2. CDR3 length equals 15 residues. The V gene's germline CDR1 is LNHDA and CDR2 SQIVND (reference sequence). V trimming: 6 bases; J trimming: 7 bases; junction bases outside the gene matches: 6. The CDR3 here is CASRKQGLAGNEQFF. DNA for the CDR3: TGTGCCAGTAGAAAGCAGGGACTAGCGGGAAATGAGCAGTTCTTC.

The chain couples TRBV6-1 to TRBJ1-6; D remains unclear. V lost 3 bases to trimming and J lost 6 bases, with 3 bases between them. This CDR3 spans 12 amino acids. CDR1 and CDR2 from the germline V gene are MNHNS and SASEGT. CDR3 DNA: TGTGCCAGCAGTGACAGTAATTCACCCCTCCACTTT. Amino acids: CASSDSNSPLHF.

The V gene is TRBV6-4, the J gene TRBJ1-3; 11 bases agree with TRBD1. After removal of 10 bases from V and 2 bases from J, the junction contained 10 bases not matched to a gene. The CDR3 is 16 amino acids. Germline V gene sequence: CDR1 MRHNA, CDR2 SNTAGT. The CDR3 here is CATVDRDRGTGNTIYF. In nucleotides, the CDR3 is TGTGCCACGGTCGACCGGGACAGGGGGACTGGAAACACCATATATTTT.

V usage is TRBV6-1 and J usage is TRBJ2-5; TRBD2 might be the D (5 bases). This CDR3 contains 17 residues. Germline V lookup: CDR1 MNHNS, CDR2 SASEGT. The V gene lost 4 bases and the J gene lost 5 bases, with 23 bases spanning the gap. DNA of the CDR3: TGTGCCAGCAGTGGACCTGGGAGCCTGGCTTCGACGGAGACCCAGTACTTC. As protein: CASSGPGSLASTETQYF.

The chain uses TRBV19 and TRBJ1-6, with D tentatively TRBD1 (6 bases). Per germline, CDR1 LNHDA and CDR2 SQIVND (reference sequence). The CDR3 has 15 amino acids. Deletions cut 6 bases from V and 6 bases from J, with 15 bases between. CDR3 region: CASRAYREGNSPLHF. CDR3 nucleotide sequence: TGTGCCAGTAGAGCGTACAGGGAAGGTAATTCACCCCTCCACTTT.

This chain connects TRBV7-2 to TRBJ1-3, with D hard to call. Trimming pared 5 bases from V and 7 bases from J, leaving 18 bases between. CDR1 SGHTA and CDR2 FQGNSA come from the germline V gene. There are 15 residues in the CDR3. CDR3 nucleotides: TGTGCCAGCAGCACCTCCTGGTCCACCGCGAACACCATATATTTT. Encoded protein: CASSTSWSTANTIYF. Supplemented by reference TRBV7-2 and TRBJ1-3, the full variable domain reads GAGVSQSPSNKVTEKGKDVELRCDPISGHTALYWYRQSLGQGLEFLIYFQGNSAPDKSGLPSDRFSAERTGGSVSTLTIQRTQQEDSAVYLCASSTSWSTANTIYFGEGSWLTVV.

V usage is TRBV4-1 and J usage is TRBJ2-2; the D gene could be TRBD1 or TRBD2 (5 bases each). Germline CDR1 MGHRA, CDR2 YSYEKL. The CDR3 runs to 14 residues. V was trimmed by 3 bases and J by 4 bases, leaving 9 bases between them. DNA of the CDR3: TGCGCCAGCAGCCATGGGGGTATCACCGGGGAGCTGTTTTTT. This translates into CASSHGGITGELFF.

The chain has TRBV6-1 and TRBJ2-1; D is ambiguous. The CDR3 runs to 15 residues. V was pared by 3 bases and J by 0 bases, with 9 bases between. Germline-derived CDR1 and CDR2 are MNHNS and SASEGT. The CDR3 sequence is CASSEIPSSYNEQFF. The CDR3 nucleotides are TGTGCCAGCAGTGAGATCCCGAGCTCCTACAATGAGCAGTTCTTC.

The chain has TRBV19 and TRBJ2-1; 14 positions match TRBD2. Germline CDR1 reads LNHDA; CDR2 reads SQIVND (reference sequence). The CDR3 loop spans 15 amino acids. V was clipped by 7 bases and J by 6 bases; unmatched bases: 5. The CDR3 is CASTTGLAGGNEQFF. As DNA, the CDR3 is TGTGCCAGTACCACAGGACTAGCGGGGGGCAATGAGCAGTTCTTC. The entire variable domain, with the rest obtained from reference TRBV19 and TRBJ2-1, is as follows: DGGITQSPKYLFRKEGQNVTLSCEQNLNHDAMYWYRQDPGQGLRLIYYSQIVNDFQKGDIAEGYSVSREKKESFPLTVTSAQKNPTAFYLCASTTGLAGGNEQFFGPGTRLTVL.

The J gene is TRBJ2-6, the V gene TRBV5-6, with unresolved D. Germline CDR1 reads SGHDT; CDR2 reads YYEEEE. V gave up 0 bases and J gave up 2 bases, with 0 bases separating them. The CDR3 runs 13 residues. The CDR3 sequence is CASSLAGANVLTF. CDR3 nucleotide sequence: TGTGCCAGCAGCTTGGCTGGGGCCAACGTCCTGACTTTC.

The rearrangement links TRBV5-1 to TRBJ2-1; 10 bases are shared with TRBD2. The V gene's germline CDR1 is SGHRS and CDR2 YFSETQ. This CDR3 has 16 residues. V shed 3 bases and J 2 bases; nucleotides not matched to a gene: 5. The CDR3 spells CASSSAAGGAYNEQFF. For the CDR3, the DNA is TGCGCCAGCAGCTCTGCAGCGGGAGGGGCCTACAATGAGCAGTTCTTC.

The genes are TRBV7-6 and TRBJ2-1; the match to TRBD2 covers 10 bases. The CDR3 spans 16 residues. Germline trimming cut 5 bases from V and 4 bases from J; bases unmatched to any gene: 8. The V gene's germline CDR1 is SGHVS and CDR2 FNYEAQ. The CDR3 protein is CASSPRAGGSYNEQFF. As DNA, the CDR3 is TGTGCCAGCAGCCCACGAGCGGGAGGGTCTTACAATGAGCAGTTCTTC.

This clone was detected a few times. J is TRBJ1-1 and V is TRBV10-3; 10 positions match TRBD1. Per the germline V gene, CDR1 is ENHRY and CDR2 is SYGVKD. The CDR3 loop spans 15 amino acids. The V segment lost 2 bases and the J segment 4 bases; nucleotides outside the gene matches: 4. In nucleotides, the CDR3 is TGTGCCATCAGTGAGACCGACAGGGGGCGCACTGAAGCTTTCTTT. Translation gives CAISETDRGRTEAFF.

The chain couples TRBV25-1 to TRBJ2-7; TRBD1 aligns across 9 bases. J was trimmed by 2 bases and V by 3 bases; bases with no gene match: 8. CDR1 MGHDK and CDR2 SYGVNS come from the germline V gene. The CDR3 is 16 residues long. The CDR3 coding sequence is TGTGCCAGCAGTGACCCCGGGACAGGGATTCCCTACGAGCAGTACTTC. Protein: CASSDPGTGIPYEQYF.

V gene TRBV7-2 combines with J gene TRBJ1-1; 7 nucleotides line up with TRBD1. Germline V gives CDR1 SGHTA, CDR2 FQGNSA. Losses at the gene ends were 5 bases for V and 2 bases for J; bases not matched to a gene: 5. This CDR3 comprises 14 residues. CDR3 in DNA: TGTGCCAGCAGCCCCGGGACAGCCAACACTGAAGCTTTCTTT. Protein sequence: CASSPGTANTEAFF.

The chain is built from TRBV27 and TRBJ2-1; 7 bases agree with TRBD2. Unmatched junction bases numbered 20, after V lost 5 bases and J lost 10 bases. This CDR3 region has 17 residues. Germline CDR1 reads MNHEY; CDR2 reads SMNVEV (reference sequence). The CDR3 DNA sequence: TGTGCCAGCAGTGGGCGACTAGGGGCGGGAGCCCCTATGGAGCAGTTCTTC. It yields the protein CASSGRLGAGAPMEQFF.

In the case of this clone: The sample carries other DNA sequences with the same CDR3. This chain uses TRBV9 with TRBJ1-1, with 7 bases identical to TRBD1. This CDR3 has 15 residues. Germline CDR1 is SGDLS and CDR2 is YYNGEE. Trimming removed 4 bases from V and 0 bases from J; junction bases left unmatched: 6. The CDR3 sequence is CASSTRDSLNTEAFF. CDR3 bases: TGTGCCAGCAGCACCCGGGACAGCCTGAACACTGAAGCTTTCTTT.

The rearrangement links TRBV13 to TRBJ2-7; TRBD2 is a possible D gene (6 bases). Germline V CDR1 and CDR2: PRHDT, FYEKMQ (reference sequence). Trimming took 4 bases from V and 3 from J, leaving 16 bases between them. This CDR3 is 15 amino acids long. In nucleotides, the CDR3 is TGTGCCAGCAGCTCCACAGGTTTGGACTACTACGAGCAGTACTTC. This translates into CASSSTGLDYYEQYF.

This clone was counted a few times. The chain recombines TRBV18 with TRBJ1-1; D is ambiguous. V lost 6 bases, J lost 7 bases, and 15 bases lay in between. CDR3 length: 13 amino acids. Per the germline V gene, CDR1 is KGHSH and CDR2 is LQKENI. Here the CDR3 DNA reads TGTGCCAGCTCCGTATCGACTGGGGATGAAGCTTTCTTT. Its translation: CASSVSTGDEAFF.

This rearrangement joins TRBV7-8 to TRBJ2-1, with D possibly being TRBD2 (6 bases). Germline CDR1 reads SGHVS; CDR2 reads FQNEAQ. The V end was cut by 5 bases, the J end by 12 bases, with 20 bases between. The CDR3 length is 14 residues. The CDR3 is CASSTSPGLLRQFF. The CDR3 region has the DNA TGTGCCAGCAGCACGAGTCCGGGACTCCTGAGGCAGTTCTTC.

The chain links TRBV7-9 to TRBJ1-1; TRBD1 might be the D (6 bases). Between the trimmed V and J ends, which lost 2 bases and 5 bases, there was a span of 9 bases. This CDR3 has 13 residues. In germline, CDR1 is SEHNR, CDR2 FQNEAQ (reference sequence). Written as DNA, the CDR3 is TGTGCCAGCAGCTTACAGGGGCTGACTGAAGCTTTCTTT. This encodes CASSLQGLTEAFF.

The CDR3 loop is CAIKTASSYEQYF. The CDR3 bases are TGTGCCATCAAGACGGCGAGCTCCTACGAGCAGTACTTC. The rearrangement uses TRBV10-3 and TRBJ2-7; D is unresolved. Germline assignment: CDR1 ENHRY and CDR2 SYGVKD. The V and J ends lost 7 bases and 0 bases respectively, with 10 bases between them. The length of the CDR3 is 13 residues.

This rearrangement joins TRBV5-1 to TRBJ2-1; D unresolved. V was pared by 2 bases and J by 7 bases, with 7 bases between. CDR1 and CDR2 from the germline V gene are SGHRS and YFSETQ. The CDR3 covers 12 residues. The CDR3 region is CASSFVGNEQFF. CDR3 DNA: TGCGCCAGCAGCTTCGTGGGGAATGAGCAGTTCTTC.

The rearrangement uses TRBV7-2 and TRBJ1-3; D perhaps matches TRBD1 (5 bases). Germline CDR1 SGHTA, CDR2 FQGNSA. This CDR3 has 15 amino acids. V was clipped by 6 bases and J by 2 bases, with 14 bases between them. The CDR3 DNA reads TGTGCCAGCAGGCCCTCCGGGGCTGCTGGAAACACCATATATTTT. It specifies CASRPSGAAGNTIYF. Full variable domain (remainder filled in from reference TRBV7-2 and TRBJ1-3): GAGVSQSPSNKVTEKGKDVELRCDPISGHTALYWYRQSLGQGLEFLIYFQGNSAPDKSGLPSDRFSAERTGGSVSTLTIQRTQQEDSAVYLCASRPSGAAGNTIYFGEGSWLTVV.

This clone was recorded once. V is TRBV7-2 and J is TRBJ2-5; 9 nucleotides match TRBD2. The CDR3 has 15 amino acids. The V and J ends lost 6 bases and 4 bases, in that order; junction bases with no gene match: 9. Germline CDR1 is SGHTA and CDR2 is FQGNSA. CDR3 nucleotides: TGTGCCAGCAGGGACCGCGGTAGCGGGGGAGAGACCCAGTACTTC. Translated: CASRDRGSGGETQYF.

Within the sample, this clone is large. The chain employs TRBV6-1 and TRBJ1-1; no definite D call. The CDR3 is made up of 20 amino acids. Germline V lookup: CDR1 MNHNS, CDR2 SASEGT. Trimming took off 2 bases at V and 0 bases at J, with 25 bases between the two ends. CDR3 amino acids: CASSEYNIWRRAFMNTEAFF. CDR3 nucleotides: TGTGCCAGCAGTGAATATAATATTTGGAGGCGTGCTTTTATGAACACTGAAGCTTTCTTT.

The chain combines TRBV27 with TRBJ2-5; weak D call: TRBD1 (7 bases). Trimming left V 3 bases short and J 4 bases short, with 15 bases between. This CDR3 spans 15 amino acids. Germline V gene data show CDR1 as MNHEY and CDR2 as SMNVEV (reference sequence). The CDR3, as DNA: TGTGCCAGCAGTTTTTGGCAGGGGGGTCGAGAGACCCAGTACTTC. Amino acids: CASSFWQGGRETQYF.